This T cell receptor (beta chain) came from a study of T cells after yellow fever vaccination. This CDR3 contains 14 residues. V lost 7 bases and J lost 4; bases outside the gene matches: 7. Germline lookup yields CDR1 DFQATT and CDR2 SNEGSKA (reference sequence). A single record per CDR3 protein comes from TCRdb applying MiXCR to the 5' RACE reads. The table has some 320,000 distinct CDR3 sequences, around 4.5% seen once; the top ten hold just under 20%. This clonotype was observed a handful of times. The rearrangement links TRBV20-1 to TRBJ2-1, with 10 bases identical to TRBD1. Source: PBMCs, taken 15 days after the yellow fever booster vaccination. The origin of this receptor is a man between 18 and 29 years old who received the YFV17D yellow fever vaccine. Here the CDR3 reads CSGEWDRGYNEQFF. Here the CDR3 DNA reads TGCAGTGGGGAATGGGACAGGGGATACAATGAGCAGTTCTTC.